Listed below are T cell receptor beta chains from one sample, sequenced in a study of T cell repertoires in cytomegalovirus infection. TCRdb fed the reads into MiXCR, producing one record per CDR3 protein. This table has 700,000 to 900,000 distinct CDR3 sequences, 25% to 30% appearing once. Antigens of these TCRs are unknown. Sequencing used cultured CD8+ T cells from PBMCs, obtained from culture after CMV antigen stimulation. The receptors shown here come from a human donor in good health (CMV status not recorded). Some clones in this sample may be carry-over from other donors' samples. Both conserved end residues are trimmed from each CDR3. The size of a clone is reported for some rows only, either as once, few or many, or as a class for expanded clones.

v_call: TRBV15
clone_size: NA
j_call: TRBJ2-3
cdr3_length: 13
cdr3_aa: ATSRTSGGLDTQY

v_call: TRBV12-3/TRBV12-4
clone_size: NA
j_call: TRBJ1-2
cdr3_length: 18
cdr3_aa: ASSLRQWKGQEPLGHGYT

v_call: TRBV7-8
clone_size: few
j_call: TRBJ2-1
cdr3_length: 13
cdr3_aa: ASSLDPAGPDEQF

v_call: TRBV10-2
clone_size: NA
j_call: TRBJ2-2
cdr3_length: 12
cdr3_aa: ASSEFSLTGELF

v_call: TRBV11-3
clone_size: few
j_call: TRBJ2-5
cdr3_length: 14
cdr3_aa: ASSDRTGGNQETQY

v_call: TRBV20-1
clone_size: NA
j_call: TRBJ2-1
cdr3_length: 12
cdr3_aa: SARGPRILDEQF

v_call: TRBV7-9
clone_size: few
j_call: TRBJ2-1
cdr3_length: 11
cdr3_aa: ASRPTSKVEQF

v_call: TRBV4-1
clone_size: NA
j_call: TRBJ1-2
cdr3_length: 13
cdr3_aa: ASSQDSGGSYSYT

v_call: TRBV6-1
clone_size: many
j_call: TRBJ1-3
cdr3_length: 13
cdr3_aa: ASSLDGAGGNTIY

v_call: TRBV28
clone_size: few
j_call: TRBJ2-1
cdr3_length: 10
cdr3_aa: ASSFSSNEQF

v_call: TRBV4-1
clone_size: few
j_call: TRBJ1-5
cdr3_length: 12
cdr3_aa: ASSHGGSNQPQH

v_call: TRBV7-8
clone_size: many
j_call: TRBJ2-3
cdr3_length: 17
cdr3_aa: ASSLATSGGVVSTDTQY

v_call: TRBV7-8
clone_size: many
j_call: TRBJ2-3
cdr3_length: 14
cdr3_aa: ASSLDDGLSTDTQY

v_call: TRBV27
clone_size: NA
j_call: TRBJ1-2
cdr3_length: 11
cdr3_aa: ASSYGTQSGYT

v_call: TRBV7-2
clone_size: many
j_call: TRBJ2-3
cdr3_length: 11
cdr3_aa: ASAGPGGDTQY

v_call: TRBV7-6
clone_size: NA
j_call: TRBJ1-5
cdr3_length: 12
cdr3_aa: ASGGERSNQPQH

v_call: TRBV19
clone_size: once
j_call: TRBJ2-7
cdr3_length: 12
cdr3_aa: ASSIEPSSYEQY

v_call: TRBV7-2
clone_size: many
j_call: TRBJ1-5
cdr3_length: 18
cdr3_aa: ASSLTTAGGYRVRRQPQH

v_call: TRBV4-2
clone_size: few
j_call: TRBJ2-6
cdr3_length: 16
cdr3_aa: ASSQDLWALSGANVLT

v_call: TRBV7-2
clone_size: many
j_call: TRBJ2-5
cdr3_length: 14
cdr3_aa: ASSLGDRGLEETQY

v_call: TRBV27
clone_size: NA
j_call: TRBJ2-1
cdr3_length: 13
cdr3_aa: ATQPQKGVYNEQF

v_call: TRBV27
clone_size: few
j_call: TRBJ1-3
cdr3_length: 13
cdr3_aa: ASSGQGVSGNTIY